This TCR beta chain was observed in a study of OX40 agonist ivuxolimab in advanced cancers. As for the study in general: Ivuxolimab is a fully human IgG2 antibody that activates OX40 (CD134).

Trimming took off 7 bases at V and 3 bases at J, with 10 bases between the two ends. Germline V gene data show CDR1 as SQVTM and CDR2 as ANQGSEA. The CDR3 sequence is 11 residues long. The table came from immunoSEQ multiplex PCR; TCRdb's copy has only in-frame clones and leaves some out. The sample contains 35,000 to 40,000 clones, roughly 82% of which appear only once. The starting material was CD4+ or CD8+ T cells sorted from blood, obtained in a trial of the OX40 agonist ivuxolimab. The source of this sequence is an adult with an advanced solid tumor such as melanoma, head and neck, liver or kidney cancer. The chain couples TRBV29-1 to TRBJ2-7; tentatively, D is TRBD1 or TRBD2 (5 bases each). The CDR3 loop is CSGGSDYEQYF. The CDR3, as DNA: TGCAGCGGGGGGAGCGACTACGAGCAGTACTTC.